The 5 T cell receptor beta chains reported below all come from one sample, sequenced in a study of T cells in Graves' hyperthyroidism and ophthalmopathy. Amplification yielded TCR beta CDR3 regions, with RNA transcripts as the source. First-round RT-PCR targeting the TCR CDR3 was performed with the HTBI primer set. MiXCR was run by TCRdb on the multiplex PCR reads, yielding one entry per CDR3 protein. Of some 600,000 distinct CDR3 sequences listed, more than 11% are singletons. The material sequenced was blood. Source of these receptors: a woman younger than 45 with Graves' hyperthyroidism that later progressed to Graves' ophthalmopathy.

There are many counts of this clonotype. The chain carries TRBV3-1 and TRBJ2-7; 7 bases are shared with TRBD2. In germline, CDR1 is LGHDT, CDR2 YNNKEL (reference sequence). The CDR3 has 12 amino acids. V lost 5 bases, J lost 5 bases, and 3 bases stayed unmatched. The chain's CDR3 is CASSSGGNEQYF. CDR3 DNA: TGTGCCAGCAGCTCCGGGGGGAACGAGCAGTACTTC.

The chain joins TRBV4-2 to TRBJ1-1, with 7 bases that match TRBD1. Germline loops: CDR1 LGHNA, CDR2 YNFKEQ. The trim removed 3 bases at V and 5 bases at J, leaving 6 bases unmatched. The CDR3 has 14 amino acids. CDR3 residues: CASSQVTGVTEAFF. The CDR3 DNA follows: TGTGCCAGCAGCCAGGTAACAGGGGTGACTGAAGCTTTCTTT.

The sample holds a few counts of this clonotype. The chain couples TRBV5-1 to TRBJ2-2, with D perhaps being TRBD1 or TRBD2 (5 bases each). Germline V lookup: CDR1 SGHRS, CDR2 YFSETQ. V shed 0 bases and J shed 0 bases, with 9 bases lying between them. The CDR3 runs to 16 residues. The CDR3 DNA reads as TGCGCCAGCAGCTTGGAGGGGAGTTCGAACACCGGGGAGCTGTTTTTT. Its translation is CASSLEGSSNTGELFF.

This clonotype has at least ten counts. The CDR3 loop is CASSQVAGTYNEQFF. The DNA of the CDR3 is TGTGCCAGCAGCCAAGTAGCGGGAACCTACAATGAGCAGTTCTTC. This chain links TRBV3-1 with TRBJ2-1; 8 bases map to TRBD2. Germline V CDR1 and CDR2: LGHDT, YNNKEL (reference sequence). The CDR3 totals 15 residues. V shed 1 base and J 2 bases; nucleotides not matched to a gene: 1.

V gene TRBV12-3 or TRBV12-4 combines with J gene TRBJ2-2; 9 nucleotides agree with TRBD2. V trimming: 0 bases; J trimming: 8 bases; junction bases outside the gene matches: 13. The CDR3 length is 18 residues. DNA of the CDR3: TGTGCCAGCAGTTTAGCCCGCGGGAGGGCCCTCTTAGGAGGGGAGCTGTTTTTT. Translation gives CASSLARGRALLGGELFF.